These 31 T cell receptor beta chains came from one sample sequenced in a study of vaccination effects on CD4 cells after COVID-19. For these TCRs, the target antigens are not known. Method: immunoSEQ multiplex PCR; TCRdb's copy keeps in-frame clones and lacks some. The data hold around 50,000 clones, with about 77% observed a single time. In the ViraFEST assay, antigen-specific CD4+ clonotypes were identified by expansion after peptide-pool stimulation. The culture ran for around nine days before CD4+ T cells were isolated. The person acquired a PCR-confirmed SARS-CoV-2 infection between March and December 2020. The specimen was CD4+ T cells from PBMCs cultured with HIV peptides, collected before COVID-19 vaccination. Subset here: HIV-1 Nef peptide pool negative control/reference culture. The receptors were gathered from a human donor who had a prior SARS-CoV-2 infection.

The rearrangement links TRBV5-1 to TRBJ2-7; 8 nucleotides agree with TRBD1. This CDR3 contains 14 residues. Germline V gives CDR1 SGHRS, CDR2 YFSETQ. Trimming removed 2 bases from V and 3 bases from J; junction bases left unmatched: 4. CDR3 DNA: TGCGCCAGCAGCTTCACAGGGGGTAGCTACGAGCAGTACTTC. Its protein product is CASSFTGGSYEQYF. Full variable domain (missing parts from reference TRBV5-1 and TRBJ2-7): KAGVTQTPRYLIKTRGQQVTLSCSPISGHRSVSWYQQTPGQGLQFLFEYFSETQRNKGNFPGRFSGRQFSNSRSEMNVSTLELGDSALYLCASSFTGGSYEQYFGPGTRLTVT.

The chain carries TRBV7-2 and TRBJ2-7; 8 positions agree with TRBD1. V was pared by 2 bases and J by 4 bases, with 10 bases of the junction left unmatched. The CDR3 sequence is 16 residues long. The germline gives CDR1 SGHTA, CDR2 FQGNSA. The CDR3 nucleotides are TGTGCCAGCAGCTTACAGGCGGGACAGGTGGGTTACGAGCAGTACTTC. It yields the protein CASSLQAGQVGYEQYF.

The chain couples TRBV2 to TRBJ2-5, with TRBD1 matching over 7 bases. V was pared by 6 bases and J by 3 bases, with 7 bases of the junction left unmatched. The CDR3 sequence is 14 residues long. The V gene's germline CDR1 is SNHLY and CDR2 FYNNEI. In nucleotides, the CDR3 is TGTGCCAGCAGCAACCAGGGGACAGAAGAGACCCAGTACTTC. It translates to CASSNQGTEETQYF.

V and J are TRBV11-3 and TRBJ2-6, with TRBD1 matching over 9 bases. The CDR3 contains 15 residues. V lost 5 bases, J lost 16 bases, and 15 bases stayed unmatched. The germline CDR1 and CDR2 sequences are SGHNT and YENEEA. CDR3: CASSVQPGQGTTLTF. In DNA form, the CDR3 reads TGTGCCAGCAGCGTACAACCGGGACAGGGTACCACTCTGACTTTC.

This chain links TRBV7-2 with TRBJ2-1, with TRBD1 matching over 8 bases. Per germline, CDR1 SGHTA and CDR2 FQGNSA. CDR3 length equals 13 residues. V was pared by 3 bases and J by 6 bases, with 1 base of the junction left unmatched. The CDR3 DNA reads TGTGCCAGCAGCTTGGACAGGGTCAATGAGCAGTTCTTC. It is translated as CASSLDRVNEQFF. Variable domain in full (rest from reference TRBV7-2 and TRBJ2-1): GAGVSQSPSNKVTEKGKDVELRCDPISGHTALYWYRQSLGQGLEFLIYFQGNSAPDKSGLPSDRFSAERTGGSVSTLTIQRTQQEDSAVYLCASSLDRVNEQFFGPGTRLTVL.

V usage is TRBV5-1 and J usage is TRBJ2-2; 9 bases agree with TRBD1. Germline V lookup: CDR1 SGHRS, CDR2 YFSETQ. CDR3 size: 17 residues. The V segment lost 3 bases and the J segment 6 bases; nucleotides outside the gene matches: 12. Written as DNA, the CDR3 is TGCGCCAGCAGCTCCGGGACAGGGCGATGGGGACCCGGGGAGCTGTTTTTT. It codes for CASSSGTGRWGPGELFF.

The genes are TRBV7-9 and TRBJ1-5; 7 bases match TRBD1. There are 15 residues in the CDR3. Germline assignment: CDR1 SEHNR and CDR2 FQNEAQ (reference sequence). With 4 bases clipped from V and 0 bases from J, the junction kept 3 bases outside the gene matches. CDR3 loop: CASSSTGNSNQPQHF. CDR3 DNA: TGTGCCAGCAGCTCGACAGGGAATAGCAATCAGCCCCAGCATTTT.

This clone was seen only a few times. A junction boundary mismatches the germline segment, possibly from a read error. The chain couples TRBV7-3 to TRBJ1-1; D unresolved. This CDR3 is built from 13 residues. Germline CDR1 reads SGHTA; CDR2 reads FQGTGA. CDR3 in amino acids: CASSITSGTTAFF. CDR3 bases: TGTGCCAGCAGCATAACTTCGGGTACGACAGCTTTCTTT.

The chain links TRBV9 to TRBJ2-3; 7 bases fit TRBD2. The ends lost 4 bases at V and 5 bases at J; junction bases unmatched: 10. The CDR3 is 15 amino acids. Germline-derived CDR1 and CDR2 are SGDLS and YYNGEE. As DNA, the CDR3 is TGTGCCAGCAGCCCAGTGCGGGAGCAAAAAGATACGCAGTATTTT. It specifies CASSPVREQKDTQYF.

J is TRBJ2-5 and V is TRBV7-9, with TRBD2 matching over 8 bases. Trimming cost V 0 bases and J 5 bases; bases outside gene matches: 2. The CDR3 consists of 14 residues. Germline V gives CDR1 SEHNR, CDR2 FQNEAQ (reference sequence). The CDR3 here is CASSLAASGETQYF. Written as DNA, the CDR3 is TGTGCCAGCAGCTTAGCGGCTAGCGGGGAGACCCAGTACTTC. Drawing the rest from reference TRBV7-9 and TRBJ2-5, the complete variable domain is DTGVSQNPRHKITKRGQNVTFRCDPISEHNRLYWYRQTLGQGPEFLTYFQNEAQLEKSRLLSDRFSAERPKGSFSTLEIQRTEQGDSAMYLCASSLAASGETQYFGPGTRLLVL.

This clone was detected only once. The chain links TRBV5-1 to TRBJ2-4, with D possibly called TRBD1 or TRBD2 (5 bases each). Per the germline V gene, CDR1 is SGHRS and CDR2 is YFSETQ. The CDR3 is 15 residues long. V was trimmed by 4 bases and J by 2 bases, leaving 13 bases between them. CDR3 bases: TGCGCCAGCAGCCCCGGGACCACCTCCAAAAACATTCAGTACTTC. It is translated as CASSPGTTSKNIQYF. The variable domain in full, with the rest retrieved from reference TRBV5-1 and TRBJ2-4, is KAGVTQTPRYLIKTRGQQVTLSCSPISGHRSVSWYQQTPGQGLQFLFEYFSETQRNKGNFPGRFSGRQFSNSRSEMNVSTLELGDSALYLCASSPGTTSKNIQYFGAGTRLSVL.

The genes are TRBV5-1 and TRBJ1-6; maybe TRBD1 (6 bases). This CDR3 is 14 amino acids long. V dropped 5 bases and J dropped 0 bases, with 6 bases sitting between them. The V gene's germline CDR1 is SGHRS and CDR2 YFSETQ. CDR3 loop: CASRQGSYNSPLHF. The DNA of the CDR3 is TGCGCCAGCAGACAGGGCTCCTATAATTCACCCCTCCACTTT. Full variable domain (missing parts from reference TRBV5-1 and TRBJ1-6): KAGVTQTPRYLIKTRGQQVTLSCSPISGHRSVSWYQQTPGQGLQFLFEYFSETQRNKGNFPGRFSGRQFSNSRSEMNVSTLELGDSALYLCASRQGSYNSPLHFGNGTRLTVT.

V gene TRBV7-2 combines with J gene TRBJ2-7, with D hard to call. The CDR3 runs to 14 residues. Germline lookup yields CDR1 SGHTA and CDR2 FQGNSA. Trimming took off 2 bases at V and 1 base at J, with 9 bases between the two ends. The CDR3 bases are TGTGCCAGCAGCTTAATGGCAGCGTCCTACGAGCAGTACTTC. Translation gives CASSLMAASYEQYF.

The CDR3 coding sequence is TGTGCCAGCAGTAGCGGGGGACTAGGTTTGAAGACCCAGTACTTC. It yields the protein CASSSGGLGLKTQYF. The chain links TRBV7-2 to TRBJ2-5, with 9 bases lining up with TRBD2. V shed 6 bases and J 6 bases; nucleotides not matched to a gene: 11. CDR1 is SGHTA, CDR2 FQGNSA, per germline. There are 15 residues in the CDR3.

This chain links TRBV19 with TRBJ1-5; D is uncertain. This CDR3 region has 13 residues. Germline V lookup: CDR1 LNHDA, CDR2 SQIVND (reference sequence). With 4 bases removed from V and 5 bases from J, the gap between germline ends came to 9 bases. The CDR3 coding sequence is TGTGCCAGTAGTAAAGGGCGAGATCAGCCCCAGCATTTT. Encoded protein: CASSKGRDQPQHF. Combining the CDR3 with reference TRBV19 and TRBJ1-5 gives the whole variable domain DGGITQSPKYLFRKEGQNVTLSCEQNLNHDAMYWYRQDPGQGLRLIYYSQIVNDFQKGDIAEGYSVSREKKESFPLTVTSAQKNPTAFYLCASSKGRDQPQHFGDGTRLSIL.

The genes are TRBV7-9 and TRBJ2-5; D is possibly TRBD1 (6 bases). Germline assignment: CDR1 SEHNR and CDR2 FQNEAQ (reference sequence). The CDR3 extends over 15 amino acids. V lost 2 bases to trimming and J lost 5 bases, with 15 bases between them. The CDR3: CASSLTTGLGETQYF. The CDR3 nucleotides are TGTGCCAGCAGCTTAACTACAGGGCTGGGGGAGACCCAGTACTTC.

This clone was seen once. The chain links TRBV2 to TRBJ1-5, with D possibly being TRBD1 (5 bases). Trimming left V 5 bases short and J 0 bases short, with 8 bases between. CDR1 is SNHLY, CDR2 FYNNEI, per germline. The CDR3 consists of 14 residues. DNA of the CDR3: TGTGCCAGCAGTCGGGACGGTAGCAATCAGCCCCAGCATTTT. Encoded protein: CASSRDGSNQPQHF.

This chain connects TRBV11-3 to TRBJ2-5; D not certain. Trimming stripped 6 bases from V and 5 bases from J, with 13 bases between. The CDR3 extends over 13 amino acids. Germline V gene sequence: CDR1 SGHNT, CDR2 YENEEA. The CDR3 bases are TGTGCCAGCAGTCTCTGGTCGGTGGAGACCCAGTACTTC. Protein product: CASSLWSVETQYF.

CDR3 coding DNA: TGTGCCAGCAGCTTACAGCCTCGAGCGGGAGGGCTAGATACGCAGTATTTT. Its protein product is CASSLQPRAGGLDTQYF. The rearrangement joins TRBV7-2 to TRBJ2-3; 10 bases align to TRBD2. Germline CDR1 SGHTA, CDR2 FQGNSA. V lost 2 bases, J lost 5 bases, and 10 bases stayed unmatched. The CDR3 has 17 residues.

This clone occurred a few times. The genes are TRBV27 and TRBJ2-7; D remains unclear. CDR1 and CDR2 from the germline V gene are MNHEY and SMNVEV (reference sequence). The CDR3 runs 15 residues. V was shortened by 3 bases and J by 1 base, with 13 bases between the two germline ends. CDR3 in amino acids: CASSFHGGLSYEQYF. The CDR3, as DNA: TGTGCCAGCAGTTTCCATGGCGGTTTATCCTACGAGCAGTACTTC.

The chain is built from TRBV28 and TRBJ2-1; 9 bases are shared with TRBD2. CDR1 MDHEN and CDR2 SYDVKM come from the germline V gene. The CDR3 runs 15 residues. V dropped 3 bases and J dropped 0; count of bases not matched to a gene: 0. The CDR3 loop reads CASSFSGSSYNEQFF. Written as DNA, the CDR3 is TGTGCCAGCAGTTTTAGCGGGAGCTCCTACAATGAGCAGTTCTTC.

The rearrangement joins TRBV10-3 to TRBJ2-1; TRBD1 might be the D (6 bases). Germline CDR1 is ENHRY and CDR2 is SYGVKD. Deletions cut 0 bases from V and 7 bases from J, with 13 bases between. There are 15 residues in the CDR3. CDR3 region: CAISESSQGLNEQFF. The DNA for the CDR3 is TGTGCCATCAGTGAGTCGTCACAGGGTTTGAATGAGCAGTTCTTC.

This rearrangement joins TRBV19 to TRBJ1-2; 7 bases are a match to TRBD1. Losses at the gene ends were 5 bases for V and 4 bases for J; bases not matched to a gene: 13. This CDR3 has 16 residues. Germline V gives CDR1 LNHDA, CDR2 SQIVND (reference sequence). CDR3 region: CASSSIRNRGSYGYTF. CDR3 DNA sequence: TGTGCCAGTAGTTCTATAAGGAACAGGGGAAGCTATGGCTACACCTTC.

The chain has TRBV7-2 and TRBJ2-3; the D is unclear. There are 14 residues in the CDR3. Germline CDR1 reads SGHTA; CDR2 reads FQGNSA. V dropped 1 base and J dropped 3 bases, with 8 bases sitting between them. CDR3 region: CASSLVEWTDTQYF. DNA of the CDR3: TGTGCCAGCAGCTTAGTTGAATGGACAGATACGCAGTATTTT.

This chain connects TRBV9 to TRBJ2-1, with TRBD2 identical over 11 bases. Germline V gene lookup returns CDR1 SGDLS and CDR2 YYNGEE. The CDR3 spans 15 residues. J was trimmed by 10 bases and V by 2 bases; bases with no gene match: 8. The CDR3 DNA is TGTGCCAGCAGCGTTTTAGCGGGGGGGCCACAAGAGCAGTTCTTC. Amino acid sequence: CASSVLAGGPQEQFF.

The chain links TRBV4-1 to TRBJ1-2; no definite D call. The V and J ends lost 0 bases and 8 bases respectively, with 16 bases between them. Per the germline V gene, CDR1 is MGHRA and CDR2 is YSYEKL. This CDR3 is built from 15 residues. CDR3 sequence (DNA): TGCGCCAGCAGCCAAGAATTTAAGGACCGGTCGGGCTACACCTTC. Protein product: CASSQEFKDRSGYTF.

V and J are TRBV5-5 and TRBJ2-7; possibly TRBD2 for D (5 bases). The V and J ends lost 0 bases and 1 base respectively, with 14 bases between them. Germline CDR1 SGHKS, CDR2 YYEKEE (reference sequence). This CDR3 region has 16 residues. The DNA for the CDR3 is TGTGCCAGCAGCTTGGAGGTGGGAGTCCTATCCTACGAGCAGTACTTC. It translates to CASSLEVGVLSYEQYF.

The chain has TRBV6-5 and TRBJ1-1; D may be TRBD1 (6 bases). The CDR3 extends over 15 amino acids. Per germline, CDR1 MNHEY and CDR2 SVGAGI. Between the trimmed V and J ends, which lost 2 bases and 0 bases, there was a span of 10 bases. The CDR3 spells CASSYQQGLNTEAFF. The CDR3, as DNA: TGTGCCAGCAGTTACCAGCAGGGGCTGAACACTGAAGCTTTCTTT.

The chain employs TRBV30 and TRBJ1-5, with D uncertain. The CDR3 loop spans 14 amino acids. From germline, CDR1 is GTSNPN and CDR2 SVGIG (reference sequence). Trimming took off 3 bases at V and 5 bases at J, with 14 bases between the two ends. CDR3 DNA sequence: TGTGCCTGGAGCCCCGTTGGGATAGATCAGCCCCAGCATTTT. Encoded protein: CAWSPVGIDQPQHF. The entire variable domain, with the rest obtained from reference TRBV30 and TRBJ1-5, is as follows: SQTIHQWPATLVQPVGSPLSLECTVEGTSNPNLYWYRQAAGRGLQLLFYSVGIGQISSEVPQNLSASRPQDRQFILSSKKLLLSDSGFYLCAWSPVGIDQPQHFGDGTRLSIL.

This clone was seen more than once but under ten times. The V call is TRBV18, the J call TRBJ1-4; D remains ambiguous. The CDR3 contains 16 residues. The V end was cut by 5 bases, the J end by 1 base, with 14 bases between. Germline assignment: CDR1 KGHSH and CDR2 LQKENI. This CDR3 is CASSTTRSGTNEKLFF. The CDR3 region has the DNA TGTGCCAGCTCAACCACACGGTCAGGAACTAATGAAAAACTGTTTTTT.

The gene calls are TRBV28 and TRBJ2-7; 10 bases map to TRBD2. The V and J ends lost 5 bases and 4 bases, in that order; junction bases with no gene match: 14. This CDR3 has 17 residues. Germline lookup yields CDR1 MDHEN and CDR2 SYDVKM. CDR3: CASSASSPSGSWYEQYF. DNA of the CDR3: TGTGCCAGCAGTGCCAGCTCCCCTAGCGGGAGTTGGTACGAGCAGTACTTC.